The present TCR beta chain was sequenced within a study of T cell responses to AZD1222 COVID-19 vaccine. There are 15 residues in the CDR3. Germline V gene sequence: CDR1 KGHDR, CDR2 SFDVKD. Trimming pared 4 bases from V and 8 bases from J, leaving 16 bases between. Assay: immunoSEQ multiplex PCR; the TCRdb copy retains only in-frame clones and omits some. The data show roughly 120,000 clones, with about 88% seen just once and 1.5% to 2% held by the top ten. This chain links TRBV24-1 with TRBJ2-2, with D tentatively TRBD1 (5 bases). This sample comprised peripheral blood, obtained on day 0 of AZD1222 vaccination. The source is an adult in good health. Here the CDR3 reads CATSDPGFGGGELFF. CDR3 sequence (DNA): TGTGCCACCAGTGACCCAGGGTTTGGTGGGGGGGAGCTGTTTTTT.